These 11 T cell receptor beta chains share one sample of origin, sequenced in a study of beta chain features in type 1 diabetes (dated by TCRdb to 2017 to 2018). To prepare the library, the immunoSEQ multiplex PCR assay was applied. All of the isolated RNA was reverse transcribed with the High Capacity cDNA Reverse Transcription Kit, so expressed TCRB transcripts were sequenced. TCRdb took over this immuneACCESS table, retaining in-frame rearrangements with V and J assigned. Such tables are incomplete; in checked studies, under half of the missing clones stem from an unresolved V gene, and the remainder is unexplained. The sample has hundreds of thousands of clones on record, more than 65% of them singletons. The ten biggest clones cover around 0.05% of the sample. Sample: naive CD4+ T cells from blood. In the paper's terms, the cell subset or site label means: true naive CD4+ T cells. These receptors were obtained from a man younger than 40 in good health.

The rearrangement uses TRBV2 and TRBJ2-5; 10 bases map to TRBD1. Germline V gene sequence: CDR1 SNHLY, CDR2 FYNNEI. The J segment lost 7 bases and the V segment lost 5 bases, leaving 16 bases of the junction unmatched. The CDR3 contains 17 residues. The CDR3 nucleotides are TGTGCCAGCAGTTTGCAGTCCCCGGGACAGGGGTACGGGACCCAGTACTTC. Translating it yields CASSLQSPGQGYGTQYF.

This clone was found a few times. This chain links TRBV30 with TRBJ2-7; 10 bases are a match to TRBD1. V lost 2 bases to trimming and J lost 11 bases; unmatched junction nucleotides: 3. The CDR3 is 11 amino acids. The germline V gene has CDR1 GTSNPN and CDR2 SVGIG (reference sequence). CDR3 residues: CAWSHGTGEYF. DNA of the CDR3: TGTGCCTGGAGTCATGGGACAGGGGAGTACTTC.

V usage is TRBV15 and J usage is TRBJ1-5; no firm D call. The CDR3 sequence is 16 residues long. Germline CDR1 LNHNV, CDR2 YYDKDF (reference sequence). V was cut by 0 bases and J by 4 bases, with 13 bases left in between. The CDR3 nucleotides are TGTGCCACCAGCAGAGATCTCTTTTCGGGGAATCAGCCCCAGCATTTT. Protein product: CATSRDLFSGNQPQHF.

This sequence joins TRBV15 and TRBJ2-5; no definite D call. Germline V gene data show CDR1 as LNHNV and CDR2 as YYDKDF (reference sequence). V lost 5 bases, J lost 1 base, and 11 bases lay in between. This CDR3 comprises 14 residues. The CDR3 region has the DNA TGTGCCACCAGCCATAACGGCCCCCAAGAGACCCAGTACTTC. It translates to CATSHNGPQETQYF.

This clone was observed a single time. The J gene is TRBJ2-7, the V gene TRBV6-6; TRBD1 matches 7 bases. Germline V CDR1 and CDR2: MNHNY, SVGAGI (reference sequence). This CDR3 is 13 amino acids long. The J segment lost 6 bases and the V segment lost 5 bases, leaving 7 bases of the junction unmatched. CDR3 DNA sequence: TGTGCCAGCAGTGCCAACAGGGGTGGCGAGCAGTACTTC. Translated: CASSANRGGEQYF.

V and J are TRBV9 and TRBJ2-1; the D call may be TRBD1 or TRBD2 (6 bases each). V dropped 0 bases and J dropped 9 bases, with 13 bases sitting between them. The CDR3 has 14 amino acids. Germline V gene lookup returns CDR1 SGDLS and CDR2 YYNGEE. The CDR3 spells CASSVETRGVEQFF. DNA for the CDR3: TGTGCCAGCAGCGTAGAAACTAGGGGGGTTGAGCAGTTCTTC.

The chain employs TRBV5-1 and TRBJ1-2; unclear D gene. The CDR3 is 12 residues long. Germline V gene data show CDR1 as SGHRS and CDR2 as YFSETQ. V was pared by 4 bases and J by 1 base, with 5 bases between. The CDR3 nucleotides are TGCGCCAGCAGCCGGGATAACTATGGCTACACCTTC. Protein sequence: CASSRDNYGYTF.

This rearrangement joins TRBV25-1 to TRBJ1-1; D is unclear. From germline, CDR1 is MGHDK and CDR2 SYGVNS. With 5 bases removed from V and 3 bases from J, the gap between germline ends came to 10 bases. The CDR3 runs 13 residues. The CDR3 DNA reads TGTGCCAGCAGTATCTTGGGAGACACTGAAGCTTTCTTT. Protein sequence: CASSILGDTEAFF.

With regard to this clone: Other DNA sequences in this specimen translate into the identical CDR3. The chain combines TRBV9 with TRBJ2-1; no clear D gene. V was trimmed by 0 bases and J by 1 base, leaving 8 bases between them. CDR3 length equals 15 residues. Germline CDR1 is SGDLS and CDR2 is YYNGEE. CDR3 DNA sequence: TGTGCCAGCAGCGTAGAAGGCGGATCCTACAATGAGCAGTTCTTC. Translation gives CASSVEGGSYNEQFF.

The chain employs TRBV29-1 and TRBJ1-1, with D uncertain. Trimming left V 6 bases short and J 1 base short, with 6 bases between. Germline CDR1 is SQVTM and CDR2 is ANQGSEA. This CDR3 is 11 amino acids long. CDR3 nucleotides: TGCAGCGTGTGGAAGAACACTGAAGCTTTCTTT. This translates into CSVWKNTEAFF.

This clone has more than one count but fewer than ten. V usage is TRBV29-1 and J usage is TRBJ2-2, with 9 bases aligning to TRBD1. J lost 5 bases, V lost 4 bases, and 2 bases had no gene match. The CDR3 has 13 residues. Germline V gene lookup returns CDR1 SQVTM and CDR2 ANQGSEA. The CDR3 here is CSVGDRATGELFF. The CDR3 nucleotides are TGCAGCGTTGGGGACAGGGCGACCGGGGAGCTGTTTTTT.